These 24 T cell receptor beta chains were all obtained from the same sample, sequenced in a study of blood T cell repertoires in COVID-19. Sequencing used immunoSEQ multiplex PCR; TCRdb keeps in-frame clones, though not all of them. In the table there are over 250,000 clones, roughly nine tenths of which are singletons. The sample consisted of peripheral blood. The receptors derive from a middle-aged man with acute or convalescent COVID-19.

CDR3 loop: CASSLGGENTEAFF. CDR3 sequence (DNA): TGCGCCAGCAGCTTGGGGGGAGAGAACACTGAAGCTTTCTTT. The rearrangement links TRBV5-1 to TRBJ1-1; D remains ambiguous. Trimming took off 0 bases at V and 1 base at J, with 7 bases between the two ends. CDR1 SGHRS and CDR2 YFSETQ come from the germline V gene. The CDR3 spans 14 residues.

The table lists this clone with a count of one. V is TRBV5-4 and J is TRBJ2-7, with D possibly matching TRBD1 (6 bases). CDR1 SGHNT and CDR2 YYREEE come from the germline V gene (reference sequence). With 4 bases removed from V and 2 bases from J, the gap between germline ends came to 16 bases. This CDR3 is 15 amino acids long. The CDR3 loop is CASSTGQSTPYEQYF. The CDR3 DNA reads TGTGCCAGCAGCACAGGACAGTCTACCCCCTACGAGCAGTACTTC.

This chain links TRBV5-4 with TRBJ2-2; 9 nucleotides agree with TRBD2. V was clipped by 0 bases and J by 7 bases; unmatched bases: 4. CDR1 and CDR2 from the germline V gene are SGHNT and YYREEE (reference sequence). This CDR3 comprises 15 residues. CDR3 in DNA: TGTGCCAGCAGCTTGGTTAGCGGGGGTGTCGGGGAGCTGTTTTTT. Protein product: CASSLVSGGVGELFF.

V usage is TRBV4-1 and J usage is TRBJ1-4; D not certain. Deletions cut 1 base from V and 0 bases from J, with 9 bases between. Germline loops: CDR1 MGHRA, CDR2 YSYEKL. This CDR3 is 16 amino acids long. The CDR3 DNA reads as TGCGCCAGCAGCCAAGTTACGGTGACAACTAATGAAAAACTGTTTTTT. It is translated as CASSQVTVTTNEKLFF.

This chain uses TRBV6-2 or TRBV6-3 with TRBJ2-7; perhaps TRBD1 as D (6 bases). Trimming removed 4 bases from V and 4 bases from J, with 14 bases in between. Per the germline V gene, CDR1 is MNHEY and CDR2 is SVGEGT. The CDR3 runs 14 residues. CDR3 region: CASSFPGAVYEQYF. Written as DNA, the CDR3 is TGTGCCAGCAGTTTTCCAGGGGCGGTTTACGAGCAGTACTTC.

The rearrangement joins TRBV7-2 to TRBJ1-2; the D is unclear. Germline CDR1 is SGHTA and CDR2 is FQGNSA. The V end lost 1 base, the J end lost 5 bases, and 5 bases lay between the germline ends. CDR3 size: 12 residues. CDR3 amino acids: CASSLGGYGYTF. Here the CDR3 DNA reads TGTGCCAGCAGCTTAGGAGGTTATGGCTACACCTTC.

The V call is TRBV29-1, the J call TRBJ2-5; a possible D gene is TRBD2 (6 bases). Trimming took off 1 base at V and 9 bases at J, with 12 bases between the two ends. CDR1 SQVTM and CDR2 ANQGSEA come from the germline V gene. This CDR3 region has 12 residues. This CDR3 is CSVEGPTGAQYF. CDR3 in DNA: TGCAGCGTTGAAGGCCCCACGGGGGCCCAGTACTTC.

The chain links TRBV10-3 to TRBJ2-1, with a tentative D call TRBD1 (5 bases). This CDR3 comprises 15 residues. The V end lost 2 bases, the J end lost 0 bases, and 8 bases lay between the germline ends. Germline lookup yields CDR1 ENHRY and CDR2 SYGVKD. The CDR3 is CAISERGSSYNEQFF. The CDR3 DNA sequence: TGTGCCATCAGTGAGAGGGGCAGCTCCTACAATGAGCAGTTCTTC.

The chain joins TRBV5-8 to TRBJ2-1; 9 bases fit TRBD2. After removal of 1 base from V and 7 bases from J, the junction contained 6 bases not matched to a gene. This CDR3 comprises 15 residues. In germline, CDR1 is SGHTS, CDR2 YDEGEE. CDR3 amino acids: CASSLFAGGRNEQFF. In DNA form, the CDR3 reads TGTGCCAGCAGCTTGTTTGCGGGGGGGCGAAATGAGCAGTTCTTC.

Written as DNA, the CDR3 is TGTGCCAGCAGCCTTCTCCGGGACAGGCAGGGCTACACCTTC. As protein: CASSLLRDRQGYTF. The chain uses TRBV3-1 (or the pseudogene TRBV3-2) and TRBJ1-2, with TRBD1 matching over 8 bases. The CDR3 has 14 residues. The V and J ends lost 4 bases and 8 bases, in that order; junction bases with no gene match: 9. Germline V CDR1 and CDR2: LGHDT, YNNKEL (reference sequence).

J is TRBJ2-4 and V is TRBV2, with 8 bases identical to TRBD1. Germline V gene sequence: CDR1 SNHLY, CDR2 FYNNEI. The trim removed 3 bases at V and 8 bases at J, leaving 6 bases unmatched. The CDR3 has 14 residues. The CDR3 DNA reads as TGTGCCAGCAGTGAGGCAGGGGGCAAGGACATTCAGTACTTC. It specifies CASSEAGGKDIQYF.

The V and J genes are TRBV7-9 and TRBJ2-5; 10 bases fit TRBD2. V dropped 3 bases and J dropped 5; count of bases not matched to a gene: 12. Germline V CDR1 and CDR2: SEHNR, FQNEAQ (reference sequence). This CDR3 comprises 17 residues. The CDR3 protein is CASSFPTSGATGETQYF. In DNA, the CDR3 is TGTGCCAGCAGCTTTCCAACTAGCGGGGCGACTGGGGAGACCCAGTACTTC.

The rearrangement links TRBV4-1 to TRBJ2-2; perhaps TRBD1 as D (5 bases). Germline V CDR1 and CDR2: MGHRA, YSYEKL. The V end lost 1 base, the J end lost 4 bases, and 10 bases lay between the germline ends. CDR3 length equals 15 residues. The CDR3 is CASSQGQGSTGELFF. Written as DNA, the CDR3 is TGCGCCAGCAGCCAAGGCCAGGGTAGCACCGGGGAGCTGTTTTTT.

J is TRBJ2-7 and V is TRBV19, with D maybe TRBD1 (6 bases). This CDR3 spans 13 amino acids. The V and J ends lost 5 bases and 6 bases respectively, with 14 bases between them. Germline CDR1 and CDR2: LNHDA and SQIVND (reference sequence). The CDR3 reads CASSPWTDSEQYF. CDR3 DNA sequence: TGTGCCAGTAGTCCCTGGACAGACTCCGAGCAGTACTTC.

Here the CDR3 reads CASSITYNEQFF. The DNA of the CDR3 is TGTGCCAGCAGTATTACCTACAATGAGCAGTTCTTC. J is TRBJ2-1 and V is TRBV2; D call uncertain. V was clipped by 5 bases and J by 2 bases, with 4 bases between them. The CDR3 totals 12 residues. Germline assignment: CDR1 SNHLY and CDR2 FYNNEI. The complete variable domain, with remaining parts taken from reference TRBV2 and TRBJ2-1, reads EPEVTQTPSHQVTQMGQEVILRCVPISNHLYFYWYRQILGQKVEFLVSFYNNEISEKSEIFDDQFSVERPDGSNFTLKIRSTKLEDSAMYFCASSITYNEQFFGPGTRLTVL.

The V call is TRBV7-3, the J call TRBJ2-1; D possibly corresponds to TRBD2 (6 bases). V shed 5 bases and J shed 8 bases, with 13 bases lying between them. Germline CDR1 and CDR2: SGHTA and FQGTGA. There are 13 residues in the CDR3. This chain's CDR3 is CASSLAEGYEQFF. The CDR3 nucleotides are TGTGCCAGCAGCCTGGCGGAGGGATATGAGCAGTTCTTC. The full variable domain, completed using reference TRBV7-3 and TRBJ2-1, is GAGVSQTPSNKVTEKGKYVELRCDPISGHTALYWYRQSLGQGPEFLIYFQGTGAADDSGLPNDRFFAVRPEGSVSTLKIQRTERGDSAVYLCASSLAEGYEQFFGPGTRLTVL.

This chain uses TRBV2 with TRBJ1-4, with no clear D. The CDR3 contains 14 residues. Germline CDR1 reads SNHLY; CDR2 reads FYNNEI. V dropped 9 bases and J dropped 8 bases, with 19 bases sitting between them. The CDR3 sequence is CASMTPNAPEKLFF. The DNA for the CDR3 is TGTGCCAGTATGACTCCCAACGCGCCCGAAAAACTGTTTTTT.

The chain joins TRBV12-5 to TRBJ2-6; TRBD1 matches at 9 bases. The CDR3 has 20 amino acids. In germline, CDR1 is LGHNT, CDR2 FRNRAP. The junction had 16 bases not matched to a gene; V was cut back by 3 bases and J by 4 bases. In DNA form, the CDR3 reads TGTGCTAGTGGTTTCAACCTAGTGGGACAGGGTGCTTTGGGGGCCAACGTCCTGACTTTC. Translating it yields CASGFNLVGQGALGANVLTF.

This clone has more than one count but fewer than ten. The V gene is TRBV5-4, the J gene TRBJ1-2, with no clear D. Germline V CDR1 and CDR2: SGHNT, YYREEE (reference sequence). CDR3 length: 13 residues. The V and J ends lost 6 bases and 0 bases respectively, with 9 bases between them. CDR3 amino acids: CASTRVANYGYTF. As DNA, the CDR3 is TGTGCCAGCACCCGTGTAGCTAACTATGGCTACACCTTC.

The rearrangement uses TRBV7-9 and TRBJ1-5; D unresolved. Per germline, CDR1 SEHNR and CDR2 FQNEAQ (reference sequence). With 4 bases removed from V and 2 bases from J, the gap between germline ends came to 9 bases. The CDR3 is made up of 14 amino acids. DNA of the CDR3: TGTGCCAGCAGCTCCTCATCGGGCAATCAGCCCCAGCATTTT. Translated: CASSSSSGNQPQHF.

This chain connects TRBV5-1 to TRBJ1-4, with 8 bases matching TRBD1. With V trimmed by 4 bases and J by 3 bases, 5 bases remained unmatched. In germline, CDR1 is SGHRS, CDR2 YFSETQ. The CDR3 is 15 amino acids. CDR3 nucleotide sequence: TGCGCCAGCAGCCCACGGACAGGGCCTAATGAAAAACTGTTTTTT. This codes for CASSPRTGPNEKLFF. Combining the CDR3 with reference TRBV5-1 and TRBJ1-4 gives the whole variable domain KAGVTQTPRYLIKTRGQQVTLSCSPISGHRSVSWYQQTPGQGLQFLFEYFSETQRNKGNFPGRFSGRQFSNSRSEMNVSTLELGDSALYLCASSPRTGPNEKLFFGSGTQLSVL.

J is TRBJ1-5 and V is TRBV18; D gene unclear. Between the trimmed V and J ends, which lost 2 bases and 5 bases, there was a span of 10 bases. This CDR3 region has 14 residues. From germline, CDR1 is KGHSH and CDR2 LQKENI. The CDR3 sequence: CASSPMAYDQPQHF. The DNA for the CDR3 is TGTGCCAGCTCACCAATGGCATACGATCAGCCCCAGCATTTT.

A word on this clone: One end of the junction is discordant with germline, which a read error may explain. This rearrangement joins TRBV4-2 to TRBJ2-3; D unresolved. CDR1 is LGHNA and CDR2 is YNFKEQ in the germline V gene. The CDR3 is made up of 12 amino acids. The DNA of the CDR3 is TGTGCCAGCAGCCCCCGGAATGAACAGATCAGCTTT. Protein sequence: CASSPRNEQISF.

CDR3 DNA sequence: TGTGCCAGCAGCCCCGGGGAGGGAGCTGAAGCTTTCTTT. Its protein product is CASSPGEGAEAFF. This chain connects TRBV7-6 to TRBJ1-1; D is unclear. The CDR3 is 13 residues long. Germline loops: CDR1 SGHVS, CDR2 FNYEAQ. Trimming removed 5 bases at V and 6 bases at J, with 13 bases between.